This TCR beta chain was identified during a study of T cell responses to AZD1222 COVID-19 vaccine. Study results and caveats: Spike-specific TCR breadth and depth both grew after two AZD1222 doses. Donors in the cohort were predominantly white British and more often female, and clonal diversity was possibly underestimated.

TCRdb's table, derived via immunoSEQ multiplex PCR, lists solely in-frame clones and lacks some. The repertoire holds about 35,000 clones, with 85% to 90% as singletons. Germline values: CDR1 SGHTA, CDR2 FQGNSA. The CDR3 has 15 amino acids. V was clipped by 3 bases and J by 1 base; unmatched bases: 4. About this clone: The antigen is undetermined.

The chain couples TRBV7-2 to TRBJ2-3, with 7 bases aligning to TRBD1. The source of this sequence is an adult who received the AZD1222 COVID-19 vaccine. The starting material was peripheral blood, obtained 28 days after the second AZD1222 dose. CDR3 sequence reads: CASSLNRGGTDTQYF. CDR3 coding DNA: TGTGCCAGCAGCTTGAACAGGGGTGGCACAGATACGCAGTATTTT.